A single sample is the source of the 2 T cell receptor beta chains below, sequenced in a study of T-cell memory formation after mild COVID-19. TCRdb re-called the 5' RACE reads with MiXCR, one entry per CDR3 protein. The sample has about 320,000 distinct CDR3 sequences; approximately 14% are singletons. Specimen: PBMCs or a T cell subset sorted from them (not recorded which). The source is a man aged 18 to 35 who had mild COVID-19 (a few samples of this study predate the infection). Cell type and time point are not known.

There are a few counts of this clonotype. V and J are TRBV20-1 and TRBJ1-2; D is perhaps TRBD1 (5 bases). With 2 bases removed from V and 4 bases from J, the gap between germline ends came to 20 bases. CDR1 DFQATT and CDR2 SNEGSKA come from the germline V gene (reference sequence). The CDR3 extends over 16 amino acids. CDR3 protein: CSARSIHLDSFYGYTF. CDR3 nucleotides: TGCAGTGCTAGATCCATACACCTCGACAGCTTCTATGGCTACACCTTC.

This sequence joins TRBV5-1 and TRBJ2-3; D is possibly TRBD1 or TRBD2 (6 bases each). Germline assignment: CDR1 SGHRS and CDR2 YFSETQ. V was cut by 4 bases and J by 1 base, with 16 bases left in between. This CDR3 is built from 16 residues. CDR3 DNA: TGCGCCAGCAGCCTGGTTTTCGGGGGCGGCACAGATACGCAGTATTTT. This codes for CASSLVFGGGTDTQYF.